These 24 T cell receptor beta chains came from one sample sequenced in a study of control samples from healthy donors and cancer patients. The method was immunoSEQ multiplex PCR; TCRdb's version includes in-frame clones alone and lacks a portion of them. The sample includes fewer than 95,000 clones, around 91% seen only once; the top ten take around a sixth. Sequencing used blood. Receptor source: a man in his thirties or forties in good health.

The rearrangement joins TRBV7-6 to TRBJ2-6; 8 bases are shared with TRBD1. Trimming took 5 bases from V and 2 from J; bases not matched to a gene: 5. The germline V gene encodes CDR1 SGHVS and CDR2 FNYEAQ. The CDR3 runs to 16 residues. The CDR3 spells CASSGGTGAGANVLTF. The DNA of the CDR3 is TGTGCCAGCAGCGGGGGGACAGGCGCTGGGGCCAACGTCCTGACTTTC.

The chain joins TRBV19 to TRBJ1-4; 8 positions agree with TRBD1. The V gene's germline CDR1 is LNHDA and CDR2 SQIVND (reference sequence). V dropped 4 bases and J dropped 5; count of bases not matched to a gene: 12. The length of the CDR3 is 17 residues. The CDR3 sequence is CASSRVVDRGRNEKLFF. The DNA for the CDR3 is TGTGCCAGTAGTAGGGTTGTCGACAGGGGTAGAAATGAAAAACTGTTTTTT.

The rearrangement links TRBV28 to TRBJ2-1; D remains unclear. The CDR3 has 14 residues. The germline CDR1 and CDR2 sequences are MDHEN and SYDVKM. Trimming pared 6 bases from V and 1 base from J, leaving 10 bases between. CDR3 protein: CASRGSGSYNEQFF. The CDR3 DNA follows: TGTGCCAGCAGAGGTTCTGGGTCCTACAATGAGCAGTTCTTC.

The V call is TRBV6-2 or TRBV6-3, the J call TRBJ2-3, with D possibly TRBD1 on 6 matching bases. V was trimmed by 6 bases and J by 2 bases, leaving 12 bases between them. Germline loops: CDR1 MNHEY, CDR2 SVGEGT. The CDR3 totals 14 residues. This CDR3 reads CASSPGTFTDTQYF. The CDR3 nucleotides read TGTGCCAGCAGCCCGGGGACATTCACAGATACGCAGTATTTT.

V gene TRBV12-3 or TRBV12-4 combines with J gene TRBJ1-1, with D possibly matching TRBD1 (5 bases). This CDR3 has 13 amino acids. V was clipped by 3 bases and J by 6 bases, with 11 bases between them. The CDR3 DNA sequence: TGTGCCAGCAGTTTCGGAGGGGACCCTGAAGCTTTCTTT. The encoded protein is CASSFGGDPEAFF.

This chain joins TRBV29-1 and TRBJ2-3, with D maybe TRBD1 (7 bases). The CDR3 runs to 15 residues. The germline V gene has CDR1 SQVTM and CDR2 ANQGSEA. The V end lost 5 bases, the J end lost 5 bases, and 20 bases lay between the germline ends. This chain's CDR3 is CSVLRQGGSKDTQYF. Here the CDR3 DNA reads TGCAGCGTTCTCCGACAGGGAGGATCGAAAGATACGCAGTATTTT.

The chain combines TRBV10-3 with TRBJ2-1; 7 nucleotides line up with TRBD2. Germline loops: CDR1 ENHRY, CDR2 SYGVKD. The CDR3 has 19 amino acids. J gave up 2 bases and V 2 bases, and 15 bases lay outside the gene matches. The CDR3 loop reads CAISEDPLERDSPYNEQFF. The DNA of the CDR3 is TGTGCCATCAGTGAGGATCCACTCGAGCGGGATTCCCCCTACAATGAGCAGTTCTTC.

This sequence joins TRBV9 and TRBJ1-1, with D unclear. The CDR3 spans 14 residues. The germline V gene encodes CDR1 SGDLS and CDR2 YYNGEE. V was trimmed by 4 bases and J by 1 base, leaving 11 bases between them. CDR3 in amino acids: CASSPWTSNTEAFF. Here the CDR3 DNA reads TGTGCCAGCAGCCCCTGGACTTCGAACACTGAAGCTTTCTTT.

The rearrangement links TRBV9 to TRBJ2-1, with unresolved D. The germline CDR1 and CDR2 sequences are SGDLS and YYNGEE. CDR3 length: 13 residues. V lost 3 bases to trimming and J lost 8 bases, with 12 bases between them. This CDR3 is CASSASPSHEQFF. The CDR3 DNA is TGTGCCAGCAGCGCCTCCCCTTCGCATGAGCAGTTCTTC.

The chain combines TRBV27 with TRBJ2-3, with 8 nucleotides matching TRBD1. This CDR3 spans 15 amino acids. V was pared by 4 bases and J by 10 bases, with 13 bases of the junction left unmatched. Germline V gene sequence: CDR1 MNHEY, CDR2 SMNVEV (reference sequence). In nucleotides, the CDR3 is TGTGCCAGCAGTTCCGGGGACAGGAAGGGGGTGGCGCAGTATTTT. Translation gives CASSSGDRKGVAQYF.

The table lists this clone with a count of one. The chain links TRBV2 to TRBJ1-6; D might be TRBD1 (5 bases). Trimming took 6 bases from V and 10 from J, leaving 10 bases between them. The CDR3 sequence is 12 residues long. Per germline, CDR1 SNHLY and CDR2 FYNNEI. The CDR3 sequence: CASRGADSPLHF. CDR3 nucleotides: TGTGCCAGCAGAGGGGCAGACTCACCCCTCCACTTT. The whole variable domain, remainder taken from reference TRBV2 and TRBJ1-6, is EPEVTQTPSHQVTQMGQEVILRCVPISNHLYFYWYRQILGQKVEFLVSFYNNEISEKSEIFDDQFSVERPDGSNFTLKIRSTKLEDSAMYFCASRGADSPLHFGNGTRLTVT.

The J gene is TRBJ1-5, the V gene TRBV24-1, with TRBD1 matching over 9 bases. There are 18 residues in the CDR3. The germline V gene encodes CDR1 KGHDR and CDR2 SFDVKD. V lost 4 bases, J lost 5 bases, and 14 bases stayed unmatched. The CDR3 DNA reads TGTGCCACCAGTGACTCCCCACAAAACAGGGGGCTCGATCAGCCCCAGCATTTT. Protein: CATSDSPQNRGLDQPQHF.

The CDR3 is CASSQVLRQGAGVYGYTF. In DNA form, the CDR3 reads TGCGCCAGCAGCCAAGTCCTCCGACAGGGGGCCGGTGTGTATGGCTACACCTTC. V and J are TRBV4-1 and TRBJ1-2, with TRBD1 matching 10 bases. There are 18 residues in the CDR3. Per the germline V gene, CDR1 is MGHRA and CDR2 is YSYEKL. J lost 5 bases, V lost 1 base, and 13 bases had no gene match.

The genes are TRBV5-1 and TRBJ2-2; D is undetermined. The germline gives CDR1 SGHRS, CDR2 YFSETQ. The CDR3 length is 13 residues. V lost 4 bases and J lost 8, with 12 bases in between. The CDR3 region has the DNA TGCGCCAGCAGCCAACCGCCCCATGGGGAGCTGTTTTTT. This sequence encodes CASSQPPHGELFF. The full variable domain, in which reference TRBV5-1 and TRBJ2-2 provide the parts outside the CDR3, is KAGVTQTPRYLIKTRGQQVTLSCSPISGHRSVSWYQQTPGQGLQFLFEYFSETQRNKGNFPGRFSGRQFSNSRSEMNVSTLELGDSALYLCASSQPPHGELFFGEGSRLTVL.

This clone was recorded only once. The rearrangement joins TRBV10-3 to TRBJ1-3, with TRBD1 as a possible D gene (6 bases). Germline V gives CDR1 ENHRY, CDR2 SYGVKD. Between the trimmed V and J ends, which lost 5 bases and 0 bases, there was a span of 11 bases. The CDR3 runs 15 residues. The CDR3 DNA reads as TGTGCCATCAGTAGACAGGCCCTCTCTGGAAACACCATATATTTT. Encoded protein: CAISRQALSGNTIYF.

The chain carries TRBV18 and TRBJ2-5, with 8 positions matching TRBD1. Germline V gene data show CDR1 as KGHSH and CDR2 as LQKENI. The CDR3 is 16 residues long. The J segment lost 3 bases and the V segment lost 6 bases, leaving 12 bases of the junction unmatched. The CDR3 here is CASSERGTGLKETQYF. The CDR3 region has the DNA TGTGCCAGCTCCGAGAGAGGGACAGGCCTGAAAGAGACCCAGTACTTC. Full variable domain (outside the CDR3, taken from reference TRBV18 and TRBJ2-5): NAGVMQNPRHLVRRRGQEARLRCSPMKGHSHVYWYRQLPEEGLKFMVYLQKENIIDESGMPKERFSAEFPKEGPSILRIQQVVRGDSAAYFCASSERGTGLKETQYFGPGTRLLVL.

V usage is TRBV9 and J usage is TRBJ2-1, with TRBD2 matching over 12 bases. This CDR3 contains 14 residues. The V segment lost 3 bases and the J segment 8 bases; nucleotides outside the gene matches: 3. Germline loops: CDR1 SGDLS, CDR2 YYNGEE. The DNA of the CDR3 is TGTGCCAGCAGCGCCAGACTAGCGGGGGATGAGCAGTTCTTC. It specifies CASSARLAGDEQFF.

The chain links TRBV5-8 to TRBJ1-5, with TRBD1 matching over 7 bases. After removal of 1 base from V and 6 bases from J, the junction contained 4 bases not matched to a gene. This CDR3 contains 14 residues. Germline CDR1 is SGHTS and CDR2 is YDEGEE. In DNA form, the CDR3 reads TGTGCCAGCAGCTTGAGACAGGGCTCTCAGCCCCAGCATTTT. It encodes CASSLRQGSQPQHF.

This rearrangement joins TRBV5-4 to TRBJ1-3; TRBD1 aligns across 8 bases. Germline CDR1 SGHNT, CDR2 YYREEE (reference sequence). V shed 1 base, J shed 4 bases, and the junction held 4 bases outside the gene matches. The CDR3 is 15 residues long. The CDR3 reads CASSLQGAKGNTIYF. In DNA, the CDR3 is TGTGCCAGCAGCTTGCAGGGGGCGAAAGGAAACACCATATATTTT.

The V gene is TRBV5-6, the J gene TRBJ2-7; 7 bases fit TRBD1. This CDR3 spans 14 amino acids. Trimming at V came to 4 bases and at J to 1 base, leaving 5 bases not matched to a gene. CDR1 and CDR2 from the germline V gene are SGHDT and YYEEEE. The CDR3 nucleotides are TGTGCCAGCAGCCTCAGGGGGAATTCCTACGAGCAGTACTTC. Translation gives CASSLRGNSYEQYF.

The chain is built from TRBV27 and TRBJ2-5; D may be TRBD2 (6 bases). V was clipped by 3 bases and J by 5 bases, with 13 bases between them. This CDR3 has 14 amino acids. The germline CDR1 and CDR2 sequences are MNHEY and SMNVEV (reference sequence). CDR3 sequence: CASSFVGSAETQYF. Written as DNA, the CDR3 is TGTGCCAGCAGTTTCGTCGGGAGCGCGGAGACCCAGTACTTC.

The chain employs TRBV29-1 and TRBJ2-3; TRBD1 or TRBD2 may be the D gene (7 bases each). Germline V lookup: CDR1 SQVTM, CDR2 ANQGSEA. The V and J ends lost 4 bases and 0 bases respectively, with 14 bases between them. The CDR3 loop spans 15 amino acids. DNA for the CDR3: TGCAGCGTTGTTCAGGGGGGGGCTAGCACAGATACGCAGTATTTT. This gives the protein CSVVQGGASTDTQYF.

The rearrangement links TRBV9 to TRBJ2-1; 9 bases line up with TRBD1. Unmatched junction bases numbered 8, after V lost 4 bases and J lost 3 bases. In germline, CDR1 is SGDLS, CDR2 YYNGEE. The CDR3 has 16 residues. The CDR3 DNA reads as TGTGCCAGCAGCCAATCACAGGGGGCCGGCTACAATGAGCAGTTCTTC. This encodes CASSQSQGAGYNEQFF.

This chain uses TRBV7-2 with TRBJ1-2; D is unclear. This CDR3 region has 14 residues. CDR1 SGHTA and CDR2 FQGNSA come from the germline V gene. The V and J ends lost 4 bases and 2 bases respectively, with 11 bases between them. The CDR3 loop is CASSSVGGNYGYTF. The CDR3 region has the DNA TGTGCCAGCAGCTCCGTTGGCGGGAACTATGGCTACACCTTC. Combining the CDR3 with reference TRBV7-2 and TRBJ1-2 gives the whole variable domain GAGVSQSPSNKVTEKGKDVELRCDPISGHTALYWYRQSLGQGLEFLIYFQGNSAPDKSGLPSDRFSAERTGGSVSTLTIQRTQQEDSAVYLCASSSVGGNYGYTFGSGTRLTVV.